The clone carrying this T cell receptor (beta chain) was seen ten or more times. This sample is part of a study of T cell changes during pregnancy in multiple sclerosis. CDR1 is MGHRA, CDR2 YSYEKL, per germline. The CDR3 runs to 16 residues. With 0 bases removed from V and 4 bases from J, the gap between germline ends came to 15 bases. Produced via immunoSEQ multiplex PCR; TCRdb's table is partial and in-frame only. The sample has over 35,000 clones, about 92% seen once. The TCR sequence derives from a female donor with multiple sclerosis, enrolled in a pregnancy study. The sample was CD8+ T cells from peripheral blood mononuclear cells, taken in the first trimester of pregnancy. The rearrangement links TRBV4-1 to TRBJ1-2, with a possible D match to TRBD1 (5 bases). The CDR3 bases are TGCGCCAGCAGCCAAGATATGGGGGGTAGTTCCTATGGCTACACCTTC. It yields the protein CASSQDMGGSSYGYTF.